This passage covers 29 T cell receptor beta chains from one sample sequenced in a study of blood T cell repertoires in COVID-19. Libraries were prepared by immunoSEQ multiplex PCR; TCRdb keeps only in-frame clonotypes and omits some of them. The sample has 350,000 to 450,000 clones, nearly 90% seen once; the top ten hold around 1.7%. The material sequenced was PBMCs or T cells enriched from blood (not recorded which). All receptors derive from a woman aged 25 to 39 who had recovered from COVID-19.

The chain employs TRBV7-9 and TRBJ2-1, with 7 bases lining up with TRBD2. Germline V gene sequence: CDR1 SEHNR, CDR2 FQNEAQ (reference sequence). CDR3 size: 11 residues. With 5 bases clipped from V and 10 bases from J, the junction kept 2 bases outside the gene matches. The CDR3 DNA follows: TGTGCCAGCAGCACGCGGGAGGAGCAGTTCTTC. The encoded protein is CASSTREEQFF.

The chain employs TRBV6-5 and TRBJ2-7; 9 positions agree with TRBD2. Trimming at V came to 10 bases and at J to 5 bases, leaving 3 bases not matched to a gene. This CDR3 comprises 11 residues. Per the germline V gene, CDR1 is MNHEY and CDR2 is SVGAGI. The DNA for the CDR3 is TGTGCCACGGAGCGGGGGGACGAGCAGTACTTC. Protein product: CATERGDEQYF.

The J gene is TRBJ1-5, the V gene TRBV19; a weak D match, TRBD1 (6 bases). V shed 3 bases and J shed 4 bases, with 13 bases lying between them. CDR1 and CDR2 from the germline V gene are LNHDA and SQIVND (reference sequence). The CDR3 length is 15 residues. The CDR3 loop reads CASSIRQVGNQPQHF. In nucleotides, the CDR3 is TGTGCCAGTAGTATCCGACAGGTGGGAAATCAGCCCCAGCATTTT. Full variable domain (remainder filled in from reference TRBV19 and TRBJ1-5): DGGITQSPKYLFRKEGQNVTLSCEQNLNHDAMYWYRQDPGQGLRLIYYSQIVNDFQKGDIAEGYSVSREKKESFPLTVTSAQKNPTAFYLCASSIRQVGNQPQHFGDGTRLSIL.

The J gene is TRBJ2-7, the V gene TRBV7-9; TRBD1 is a possible D gene (5 bases). The V gene's germline CDR1 is SEHNR and CDR2 FQNEAQ (reference sequence). The CDR3 runs to 14 residues. V was pared by 2 bases and J by 1 base, with 9 bases between. The CDR3 DNA follows: TGTGCCAGCAGCTTACACGACAGTTCCTACGAGCAGTACTTC. As protein: CASSLHDSSYEQYF.

The chain carries TRBV27 and TRBJ1-1; the D is unclear. Germline V lookup: CDR1 MNHEY, CDR2 SMNVEV (reference sequence). V was shortened by 3 bases and J by 7 bases, with 6 bases between the two germline ends. This CDR3 has 11 residues. The CDR3 region is CASSLRGEAFF. The CDR3 DNA reads as TGTGCCAGCAGTTTGCGGGGTGAAGCTTTCTTT.

The genes are TRBV6-5 and TRBJ2-7; 9 bases line up with TRBD1. CDR1 is MNHEY and CDR2 is SVGAGI in the germline V gene. J was trimmed by 0 bases and V by 5 bases; bases with no gene match: 5. This CDR3 is built from 15 residues. DNA of the CDR3: TGTGCCAGCAGTCGGACAGGGGAACCCTCCTACGAGCAGTACTTC. Translating it yields CASSRTGEPSYEQYF.

The chain combines TRBV6-5 with TRBJ2-3; D possibly corresponds to TRBD1 (6 bases). This CDR3 is built from 13 residues. Germline CDR1 MNHEY, CDR2 SVGAGI. V lost 8 bases, J lost 2 bases, and 11 bases lay in between. This CDR3 is CASWDTYTDTQYF. The CDR3 coding sequence is TGTGCCAGCTGGGACACCTACACAGATACGCAGTATTTT.

V gene TRBV10-2 combines with J gene TRBJ1-2, with no clear D. CDR3 size: 13 residues. Trimming removed 1 base from V and 7 bases from J, with 10 bases in between. CDR1 and CDR2 from the germline V gene are WSHSY and SAAADI. The CDR3 loop is CASSELRAGGYTF. The CDR3 DNA reads TGCGCCAGCAGTGAGTTGAGGGCGGGTGGCTACACCTTC.

The chain uses TRBV10-3 and TRBJ1-5; 7 bases match TRBD1. The germline CDR1 and CDR2 sequences are ENHRY and SYGVKD. Trimming took 8 bases from V and 5 from J; bases not matched to a gene: 6. CDR3 length: 13 amino acids. CDR3 loop: CAIQDRWDQPQHF. CDR3 coding DNA: TGTGCCATCCAGGACAGGTGGGATCAGCCCCAGCATTTT.

The V call is TRBV6-6, the J call TRBJ1-2, with a weak D call TRBD1 (5 bases). This CDR3 region has 15 residues. Germline V gives CDR1 MNHNY, CDR2 SVGAGI (reference sequence). Trimming left V 6 bases short and J 4 bases short, with 18 bases between. The CDR3 coding sequence is TGTGCCAGCAGAGATTCAGGGTACGGCGTCTATGGCTACACCTTC. Translated, it gives CASRDSGYGVYGYTF.

In DNA form, the CDR3 reads TGTGCCAGTAAGCCAGGGGGCGACTATGGCTACACCTTC. Its protein product is CASKPGGDYGYTF. The chain employs TRBV19 and TRBJ1-2, with 8 bases fitting TRBD1. Germline CDR1 reads LNHDA; CDR2 reads SQIVND (reference sequence). V trimming: 7 bases; J trimming: 3 bases; junction bases outside the gene matches: 4. The CDR3 has 13 residues.

The J gene is TRBJ1-1, the V gene TRBV6-1; 10 positions agree with TRBD1. Looked up from germline, CDR1 is MNHNS and CDR2 is SASEGT. The CDR3 length is 21 residues. With V trimmed by 0 bases and J by 0 bases, 16 bases remained unmatched. The CDR3 sequence is CASSEAGGQGFLRRLNTEAFF. In nucleotides, the CDR3 is TGTGCCAGCAGTGAAGCGGGGGGACAGGGGTTTTTGCGGAGATTGAACACTGAAGCTTTCTTT.

V is TRBV6-2 or TRBV6-3 and J is TRBJ1-1, with TRBD1 as a possible D gene (5 bases). The CDR3 totals 18 residues. Trimming left V 1 base short and J 0 bases short, with 18 bases between. CDR1 MNHEY and CDR2 SVGEGT come from the germline V gene. CDR3 protein: CASSYFPGTRPMNTEAFF. CDR3 nucleotides: TGTGCCAGCAGTTACTTCCCAGGGACTAGACCCATGAACACTGAAGCTTTCTTT.

With respect to this clone: One junction end does not reproduce the germline sequence, and a read error may be involved. This sequence joins TRBV7-7 and TRBJ2-2, with TRBD2 matching over 8 bases. This CDR3 comprises 15 residues. Germline CDR1 is SSHAT and CDR2 is FNYEAQ (reference sequence). The CDR3 reads CASSPTTSVSGELFF. The CDR3 DNA sequence: TGTGCTAGCAGCCCAACGACTAGCGTGTCCGGGGAGCTGTTTTTT.

The V and J genes are TRBV19 and TRBJ2-3; D unclear. In germline, CDR1 is LNHDA, CDR2 SQIVND (reference sequence). There are 15 residues in the CDR3. Trimming left V 1 base short and J 3 bases short, with 11 bases between. The CDR3 sequence: CASSIAGRSTDTQYF. The CDR3 DNA reads as TGTGCCAGTAGTATAGCAGGTAGATCTACAGATACGCAGTATTTT.

J is TRBJ2-3 and V is TRBV2; 12 positions match TRBD2. CDR3 length equals 13 residues. With 8 bases clipped from V and 8 bases from J, the junction kept 5 bases outside the gene matches. The germline V gene encodes CDR1 SNHLY and CDR2 FYNNEI. CDR3 sequence (DNA): TGTGCCAGCCTCGTGACTAGCGGGGGTACGCAGTATTTT. Its translation: CASLVTSGGTQYF.

This chain's CDR3 is CASSAQAGELFF. The CDR3 DNA sequence: TGTGCCAGCAGCGCGCAGGCCGGGGAGCTGTTTTTT. The gene calls are TRBV11-2 and TRBJ2-2; no clear D gene. Germline V lookup: CDR1 SGHAT, CDR2 FQNNGV. The V and J ends lost 5 bases and 6 bases respectively, with 7 bases between them. CDR3 length: 12 amino acids.

This sequence joins TRBV6-5 and TRBJ2-1; 10 nucleotides agree with TRBD2. After removal of 4 bases from V and 0 bases from J, the junction contained 3 bases not matched to a gene. The CDR3 is made up of 16 amino acids. Germline V gene lookup returns CDR1 MNHEY and CDR2 SVGAGI. The CDR3 coding sequence is TGTGCCAGCAGTTTACTAGCGGGAAGCTCCTACAATGAGCAGTTCTTC. Translation: CASSLLAGSSYNEQFF.

The chain uses TRBV6-2 or TRBV6-3 and TRBJ1-2, with D possibly TRBD1 on 5 matching bases. The V end lost 2 bases, the J end lost 4 bases, and 14 bases lay between the germline ends. Germline V gene lookup returns CDR1 MNHEY and CDR2 SVGEGT. The CDR3 runs to 15 residues. The CDR3 coding sequence is TGTGCCAGCAGTTACGCCGCTGGACACCTCTATGGCTACACCTTC. Protein product: CASSYAAGHLYGYTF.

The V and J genes are TRBV29-1 and TRBJ2-7; TRBD2 matches at 12 bases. The CDR3 is 17 amino acids. Looked up from germline, CDR1 is SQVTM and CDR2 is ANQGSEA. V was pared by 5 bases and J by 5 bases, with 16 bases of the junction left unmatched. CDR3 DNA sequence: TGCAGCGTTACAGGGGGCCGGCGGCTAGCGGGAGGGGACGAGCAGTACTTC. Encoded protein: CSVTGGRRLAGGDEQYF.

V usage is TRBV10-3 and J usage is TRBJ2-7; 13 nucleotides match TRBD2. Germline CDR1 and CDR2: ENHRY and SYGVKD. The CDR3 sequence is 15 residues long. The V gene end was trimmed by 11 bases and the J gene end by 3 bases; junction bases not matched to a gene: 10. CDR3 nucleotides: TGTGCCGTCTCGGGACTAGCGGGATCTAACTACGAGCAGTACTTC. It translates to CAVSGLAGSNYEQYF.

V usage is TRBV6-5 and J usage is TRBJ1-1; 7 bases agree with TRBD1. The CDR3 runs 14 residues. Germline CDR1 is MNHEY and CDR2 is SVGAGI. The ends lost 4 bases at V and 7 bases at J; junction bases unmatched: 9. CDR3 nucleotide sequence: TGTGCCAGCAGTTTAAAGGGGGCGGGATATGAAGCTTTCTTT. Its translation is CASSLKGAGYEAFF.

The chain carries TRBV7-2 and TRBJ2-3; 12 positions match TRBD2. After removal of 1 base from V and 4 bases from J, the junction contained 3 bases not matched to a gene. This CDR3 has 16 residues. Germline CDR1 reads SGHTA; CDR2 reads FQGNSA. This CDR3 is CASSLEASGGADTQYF. The DNA for the CDR3 is TGTGCCAGCAGCTTAGAGGCTAGCGGGGGGGCAGATACGCAGTATTTT.

This clone showed up just once. The genes are TRBV10-3 and TRBJ1-2, with 11 bases aligning to TRBD1. The CDR3 runs to 17 residues. V was clipped by 8 bases and J by 4 bases; unmatched bases: 15. The germline CDR1 and CDR2 sequences are ENHRY and SYGVKD. The CDR3 protein is CAIPEPPGGQGGYGYTF. CDR3 coding DNA: TGTGCCATCCCCGAGCCCCCCGGGGGACAGGGGGGCTATGGCTACACCTTC.

The chain carries TRBV27 and TRBJ1-4; 7 nucleotides agree with TRBD1. The CDR3 is 15 amino acids. In germline, CDR1 is MNHEY, CDR2 SMNVEV (reference sequence). After removal of 5 bases from V and 3 bases from J, the junction contained 6 bases not matched to a gene. The CDR3 sequence: CASSKKGQSNEKLFF. As DNA, the CDR3 is TGTGCCAGCAGTAAGAAGGGACAGTCTAATGAAAAACTGTTTTTT.

The CDR3 sequence is CASSLTPTGVETQYF. The CDR3 DNA reads as TGCGCCAGCAGCTTGACCCCCACAGGGGTAGAGACCCAGTACTTC. The chain combines TRBV5-1 with TRBJ2-5; 7 positions match TRBD1. Losses at the gene ends were 1 base for V and 4 bases for J; bases not matched to a gene: 7. The germline CDR1 and CDR2 sequences are SGHRS and YFSETQ. The CDR3 runs to 15 residues.

This chain connects TRBV2 to TRBJ2-1, with TRBD2 matching 8 bases. Losses at the gene ends were 1 base for V and 6 bases for J; bases not matched to a gene: 5. This CDR3 region has 15 residues. Germline CDR1 reads SNHLY; CDR2 reads FYNNEI. This CDR3 reads CASSEERGPGNEQFF. CDR3 nucleotide sequence: TGTGCCAGCAGTGAAGAGCGGGGGCCGGGCAATGAGCAGTTCTTC.

The rearrangement links TRBV7-2 to TRBJ2-1; perhaps TRBD2 as D (5 bases). Germline CDR1 reads SGHTA; CDR2 reads FQGNSA. The CDR3 is 12 amino acids. Trimming cost V 4 bases and J 15 bases, with 16 bases left between them. The CDR3 DNA reads TGTGCCAGCAGCTACCGAGGGCTAGATTGGTTCTTC. Residues: CASSYRGLDWFF.

This clone was recorded only once. The J gene is TRBJ1-2, the V gene TRBV18; D unclear. Trimming stripped 4 bases from V and 5 bases from J, with 14 bases between. Germline V lookup: CDR1 KGHSH, CDR2 LQKENI. This CDR3 comprises 14 residues. CDR3 DNA: TGTGCCAGCTCACTACAAACGGAGGGTTATGGCTACACCTTC. Translating it yields CASSLQTEGYGYTF.